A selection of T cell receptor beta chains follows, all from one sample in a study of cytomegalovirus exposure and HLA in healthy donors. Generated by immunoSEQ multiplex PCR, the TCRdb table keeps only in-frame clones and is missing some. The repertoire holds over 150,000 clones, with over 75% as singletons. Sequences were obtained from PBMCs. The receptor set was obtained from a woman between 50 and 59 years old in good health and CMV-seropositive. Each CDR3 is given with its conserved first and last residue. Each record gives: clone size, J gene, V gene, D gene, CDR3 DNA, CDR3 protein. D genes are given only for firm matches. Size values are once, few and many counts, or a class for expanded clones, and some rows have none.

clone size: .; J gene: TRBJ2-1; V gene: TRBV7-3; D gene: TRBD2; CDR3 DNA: TGTGCCAGCAGCTTAACCCGGACTAGCGGGGGGGTTAGTGAGCAGTTCTTC; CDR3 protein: CASSLTRTSGGVSEQFF
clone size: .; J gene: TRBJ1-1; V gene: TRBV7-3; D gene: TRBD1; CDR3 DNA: TGTGCCAGCAGCTTGCTCGGGACAGATGAAGCTTTCTTT; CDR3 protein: CASSLLGTDEAFF
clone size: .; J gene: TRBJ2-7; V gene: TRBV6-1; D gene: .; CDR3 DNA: TGTGCCAGCAGGAGGCAGGGGGGCGAGCAGTACTTC; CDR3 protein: CASRRQGGEQYF
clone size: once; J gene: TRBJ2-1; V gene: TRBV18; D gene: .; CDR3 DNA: TGTGCCAGCTCAACGGTGAATGAGCAGTTCTTC; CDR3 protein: CASSTVNEQFF
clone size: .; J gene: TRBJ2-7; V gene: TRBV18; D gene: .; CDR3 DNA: TGTGCCAGCTCCCCGACAGGTTTGTACGAGCAGTACTTC; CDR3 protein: CASSPTGLYEQYF
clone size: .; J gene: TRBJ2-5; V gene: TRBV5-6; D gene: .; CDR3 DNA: TGTGCCAGCAGCTCCTGGGCGCTGCTCCCGACCCAGTACTTC; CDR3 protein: CASSSWALLPTQYF
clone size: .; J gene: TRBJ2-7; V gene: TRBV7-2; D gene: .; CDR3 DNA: TGTGCCAGCAGCCCCAGAATACAGGCCTACGAGCAGTACTTC; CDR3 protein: CASSPRIQAYEQYF
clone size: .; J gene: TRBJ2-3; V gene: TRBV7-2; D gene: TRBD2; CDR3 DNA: TGTGCCAGCAGCCCGACTAGCGGGAGAGGGGATACGCAGTATTTT; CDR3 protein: CASSPTSGRGDTQYF
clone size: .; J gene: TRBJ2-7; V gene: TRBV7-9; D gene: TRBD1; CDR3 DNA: TGTGCCAGCAGTTATTGGGACAGGTTCACCTACGAGCAGTACTTC; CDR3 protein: CASSYWDRFTYEQYF
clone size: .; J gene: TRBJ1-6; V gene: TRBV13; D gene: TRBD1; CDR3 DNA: TGTGCCAGCAGCGAGCCGGGAAGACAGGGACTCTATAATTCACCCCTCCACTTT; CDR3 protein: CASSEPGRQGLYNSPLHF
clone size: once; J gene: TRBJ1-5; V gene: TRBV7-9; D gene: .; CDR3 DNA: TGTTCCAGCAGCATTTCAGGGGCTCAAAATCAGCCCCAGCATTTT; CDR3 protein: CSSSISGAQNQPQHF
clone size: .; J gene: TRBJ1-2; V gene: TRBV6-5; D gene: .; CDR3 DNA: TGTGCCAGCAGCACTGATCCCTCCGAGGATGGCTACACCTTC; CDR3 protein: CASSTDPSEDGYTF
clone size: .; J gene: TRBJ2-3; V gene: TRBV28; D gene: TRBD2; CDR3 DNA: TGTGCCAGCAGTTTATTTACTGAGGCGGGAGTAAAAGATACGCAGTATTTT; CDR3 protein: CASSLFTEAGVKDTQYF
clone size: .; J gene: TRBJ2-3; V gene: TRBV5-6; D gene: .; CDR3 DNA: TGTGCCAGCAGCTTCAGAGATACGCAGTATTTT; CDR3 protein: CASSFRDTQYF
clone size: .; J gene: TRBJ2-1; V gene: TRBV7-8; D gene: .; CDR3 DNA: TGTGCCAGCAGCTTTCAGGGGATTTCCTCCTACAATGAGCAGTTCTTC; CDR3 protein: CASSFQGISSYNEQFF
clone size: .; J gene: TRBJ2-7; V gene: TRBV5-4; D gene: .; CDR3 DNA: TGTGCCAGCAGCTGGCGGTCAGGGACTCAAAACTCCTACGAGCAGTACTTC; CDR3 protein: CASSWRSGTQNSYEQYF
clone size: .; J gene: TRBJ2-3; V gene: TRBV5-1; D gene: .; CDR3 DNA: TGCGCCAGTCGGACTATTCCACAAGATACGCAGTATTTT; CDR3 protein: CASRTIPQDTQYF
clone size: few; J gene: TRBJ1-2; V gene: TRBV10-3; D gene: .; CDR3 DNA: TGTGCCATCAGTGAGTCAACGGACAGCGATGGCTACACCTTC; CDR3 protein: CAISESTDSDGYTF
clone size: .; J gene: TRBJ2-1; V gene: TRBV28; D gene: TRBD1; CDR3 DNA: TGTGCCAGCAGTTTGTGGGGACAGAAGGGCAATGAGCAGTTCTTC; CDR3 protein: CASSLWGQKGNEQFF
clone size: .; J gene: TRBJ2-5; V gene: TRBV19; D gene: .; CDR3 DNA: TGTGCCAGTACCCCAAATCGTACCGGGACACTATACGAGAAGGCCCAGTACTTC; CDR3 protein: CASTPNRTGTLYEKAQYF
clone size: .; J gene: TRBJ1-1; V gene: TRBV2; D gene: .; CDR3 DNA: TGTGCCAGCAGTGATGGGCAGCTTAACACTGAAGCTTTCTTT; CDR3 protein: CASSDGQLNTEAFF
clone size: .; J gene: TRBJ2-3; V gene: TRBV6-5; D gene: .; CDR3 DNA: TGTGCCAGCAGTTACGATTCTAGGGATACGCAGTATTTT; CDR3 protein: CASSYDSRDTQYF
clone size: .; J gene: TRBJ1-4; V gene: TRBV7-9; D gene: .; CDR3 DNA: TGTGCCAGCAGCCTAGTCTGGGGTCCCCAGTCGACAGGAAAACTGTTTTTT; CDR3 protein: CASSLVWGPQSTGKLFF
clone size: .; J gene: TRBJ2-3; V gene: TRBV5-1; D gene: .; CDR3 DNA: TGCGCCAGCAGCCCTCATGGGGCAGGGGAAGTTGCAGATACGCAGTATTTT; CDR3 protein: CASSPHGAGEVADTQYF
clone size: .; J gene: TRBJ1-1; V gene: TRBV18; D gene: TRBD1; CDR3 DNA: TGTGCCAGCTCACCTCAGGGGGGCACCTTGAACACTGAAGCTTTCTTT; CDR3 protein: CASSPQGGTLNTEAFF
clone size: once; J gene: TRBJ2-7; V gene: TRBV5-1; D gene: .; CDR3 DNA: TGCGCCAGCAGCTTGAGAGGAGTCACCTACGAGCAGTACTTC; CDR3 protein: CASSLRGVTYEQYF
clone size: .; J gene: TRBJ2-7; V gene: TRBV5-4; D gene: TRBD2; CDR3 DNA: TGTGCCAGCAGCTCACCTAGCGGGAGTTTCTACGAGCAGTACTTC; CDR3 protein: CASSSPSGSFYEQYF
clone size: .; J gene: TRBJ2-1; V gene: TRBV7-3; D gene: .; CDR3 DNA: TGTGCCAGCAGCTTACGCCCCCCGACAGGTGATAACAATGAGCAGTTCTTC; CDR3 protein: CASSLRPPTGDNNEQFF
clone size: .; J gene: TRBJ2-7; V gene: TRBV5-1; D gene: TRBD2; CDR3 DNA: TGCGCCAGCAGCTTGGAGGGGACTAGCGGCTACGAGCAGTACTTC; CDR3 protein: CASSLEGTSGYEQYF
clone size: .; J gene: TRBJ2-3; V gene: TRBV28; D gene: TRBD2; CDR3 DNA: TGTGCCAGCACTCACGGGCGGGAGCAAGATACGCAGTATTTT; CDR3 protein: CASTHGREQDTQYF
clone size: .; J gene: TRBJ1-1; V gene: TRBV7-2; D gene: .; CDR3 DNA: TGTGCCAGCAGTTTCGTCCACACTGAAGCTTTCTTT; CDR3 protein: CASSFVHTEAFF
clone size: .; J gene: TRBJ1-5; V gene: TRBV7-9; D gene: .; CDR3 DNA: TGTTCCAGCAGCTTAGGGTCAGGGATGGGTAGCAATCAGCCCCAGCATTTT; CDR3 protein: CSSSLGSGMGSNQPQHF
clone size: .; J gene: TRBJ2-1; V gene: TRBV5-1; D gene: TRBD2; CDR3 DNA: TGCGCCAGCAGGACTAGCGGGAGTGGGGGGTACAATGAGCAGTTCTTC; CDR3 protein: CASRTSGSGGYNEQFF
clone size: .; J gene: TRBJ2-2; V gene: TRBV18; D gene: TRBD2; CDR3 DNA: TGTGCCAGCTCACCCCGACAAGCGGGGGTGAACACCGGGGAGCTGTTTTTT; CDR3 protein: CASSPRQAGVNTGELFF
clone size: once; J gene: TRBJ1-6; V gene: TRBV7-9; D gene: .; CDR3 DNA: TGTGCCAGCAGCTCGCAAAGTAGAGGAGGACATTCACCCCTCCACTTT; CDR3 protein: CASSSQSRGGHSPLHF
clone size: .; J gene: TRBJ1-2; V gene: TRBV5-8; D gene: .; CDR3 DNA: TGTGCCAGCTACAAGGCGGGGCGATATGGCTACACCTTC; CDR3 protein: CASYKAGRYGYTF
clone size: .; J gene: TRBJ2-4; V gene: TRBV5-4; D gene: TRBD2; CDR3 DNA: TGTGCCAGCAGCTCGCGGGGGAACTTAGCCAAAAACATTCAGTACTTC; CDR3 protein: CASSSRGNLAKNIQYF
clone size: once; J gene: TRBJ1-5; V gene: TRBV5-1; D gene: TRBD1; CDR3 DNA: TGCGCCAGCAGCTTGGACAGGGGACAGCCCCAGCATTTT; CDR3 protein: CASSLDRGQPQHF
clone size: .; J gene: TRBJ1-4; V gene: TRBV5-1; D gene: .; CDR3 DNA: TGCGCCAGCAGCACGACCGGGGGTAATGAAAAACTGTTTTTT; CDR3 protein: CASSTTGGNEKLFF
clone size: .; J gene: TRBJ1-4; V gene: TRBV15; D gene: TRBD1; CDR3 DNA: TGTGCCACCAGCGCTAGACAGGGCGTCAATGAAAAACTGTTTTTT; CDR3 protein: CATSARQGVNEKLFF
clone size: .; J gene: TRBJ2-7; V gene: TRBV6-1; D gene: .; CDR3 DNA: TGTGCCAGCCACTTCTTAACAGGAACCAGCTACGAGCAGTACTTC; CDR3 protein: CASHFLTGTSYEQYF
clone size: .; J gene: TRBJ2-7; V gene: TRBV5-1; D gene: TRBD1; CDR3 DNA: TGCGCCAGCAGCTTGATTAGGACAGGGACCTACGAGCAGTACTTC; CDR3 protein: CASSLIRTGTYEQYF
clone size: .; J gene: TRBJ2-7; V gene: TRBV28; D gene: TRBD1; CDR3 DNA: TGTGCCAGCAGTTTAGCCCCCGGACAGGGGGGTATGGAGCAGTACTTC; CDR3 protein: CASSLAPGQGGMEQYF
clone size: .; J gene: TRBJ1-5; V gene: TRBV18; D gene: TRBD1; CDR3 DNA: TGTGCCAGCTCGAAGACAGGGGGAACTTCGAATAGCAATCAGCCCCAGCATTTT; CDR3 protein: CASSKTGGTSNSNQPQHF
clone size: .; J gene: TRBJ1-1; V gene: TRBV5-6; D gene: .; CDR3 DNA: TGTGCCAGCAGCTTGGTGGGGCGAGGCACTGAAGCTTTCTTT; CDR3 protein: CASSLVGRGTEAFF
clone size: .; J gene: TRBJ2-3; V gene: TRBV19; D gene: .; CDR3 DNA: TGTGCCAGCAGCAAACTACGGAAAGATAGCACAGATACGCAGTATTTT; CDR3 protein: CASSKLRKDSTDTQYF
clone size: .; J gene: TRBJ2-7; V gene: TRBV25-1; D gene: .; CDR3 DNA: TGTGCCAGCAGTGATTACCAGGAGCAGTACTTC; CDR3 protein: CASSDYQEQYF
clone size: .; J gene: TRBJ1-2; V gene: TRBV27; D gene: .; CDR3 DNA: TGTGCCAGCAGTTTACGACTGACTGGTGGCTACACCTTC; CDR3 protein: CASSLRLTGGYTF
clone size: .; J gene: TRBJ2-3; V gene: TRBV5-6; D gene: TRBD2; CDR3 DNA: TGTGCCAGCAGCTTGAAGGGTAGCGGGACTCCCACAGATACGCAGTATTTT; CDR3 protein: CASSLKGSGTPTDTQYF
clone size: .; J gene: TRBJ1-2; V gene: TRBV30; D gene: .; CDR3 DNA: TGTGCCTGGAGTCGGGGGGCGGGCATTTATGGCTACACCTTC; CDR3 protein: CAWSRGAGIYGYTF
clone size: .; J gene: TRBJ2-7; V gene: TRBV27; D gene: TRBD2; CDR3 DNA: TGTGCCAGCAGAAGGCGGGGGGGTCGGTCCTACGAGCAGTACTTC; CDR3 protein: CASRRRGGRSYEQYF
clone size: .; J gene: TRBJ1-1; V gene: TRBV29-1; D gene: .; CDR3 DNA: TGCAGCGTTGTCCAGGGGTTAAGGAACACTGAAGCTTTCTTT; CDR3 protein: CSVVQGLRNTEAFF
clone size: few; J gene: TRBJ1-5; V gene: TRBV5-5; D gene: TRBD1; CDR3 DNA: TGTGCCAGCAGCTTGAGGGGACAGAACAATCAGCCCCAGCATTTT; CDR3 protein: CASSLRGQNNQPQHF
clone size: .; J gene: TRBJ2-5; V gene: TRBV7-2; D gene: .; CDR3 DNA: TGTGCCAGCAGCCCTGATTCGGGGGGCAGGGAGACCCAGTACTTC; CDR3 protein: CASSPDSGGRETQYF
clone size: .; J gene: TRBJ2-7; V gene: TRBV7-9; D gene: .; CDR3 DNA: TGTGCCAGCAGCTTATTCGGCGAGCAGTACTTC; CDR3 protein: CASSLFGEQYF
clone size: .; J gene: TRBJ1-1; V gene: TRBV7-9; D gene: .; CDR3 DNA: TGTTCCAGCAGCTTAGTGGGGGAGGGGACTGAAGCTTTCTTT; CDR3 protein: CSSSLVGEGTEAFF
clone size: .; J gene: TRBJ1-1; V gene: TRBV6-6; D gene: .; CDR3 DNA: TGTGCCAGCAGTTACGGGGGGGAAGCTTTCTTT; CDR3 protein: CASSYGGEAFF
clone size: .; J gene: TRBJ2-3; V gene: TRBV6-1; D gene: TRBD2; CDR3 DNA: TGTGCCAGCACTCCGGGGGGCGGGAGGACAGATACGCAGTATTTT; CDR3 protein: CASTPGGGRTDTQYF
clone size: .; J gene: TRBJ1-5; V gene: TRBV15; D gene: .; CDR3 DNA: TGTGCCACCAGCAGCCTCAGGCGTCGGCCCCAGCATTTT; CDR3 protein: CATSSLRRRPQHF